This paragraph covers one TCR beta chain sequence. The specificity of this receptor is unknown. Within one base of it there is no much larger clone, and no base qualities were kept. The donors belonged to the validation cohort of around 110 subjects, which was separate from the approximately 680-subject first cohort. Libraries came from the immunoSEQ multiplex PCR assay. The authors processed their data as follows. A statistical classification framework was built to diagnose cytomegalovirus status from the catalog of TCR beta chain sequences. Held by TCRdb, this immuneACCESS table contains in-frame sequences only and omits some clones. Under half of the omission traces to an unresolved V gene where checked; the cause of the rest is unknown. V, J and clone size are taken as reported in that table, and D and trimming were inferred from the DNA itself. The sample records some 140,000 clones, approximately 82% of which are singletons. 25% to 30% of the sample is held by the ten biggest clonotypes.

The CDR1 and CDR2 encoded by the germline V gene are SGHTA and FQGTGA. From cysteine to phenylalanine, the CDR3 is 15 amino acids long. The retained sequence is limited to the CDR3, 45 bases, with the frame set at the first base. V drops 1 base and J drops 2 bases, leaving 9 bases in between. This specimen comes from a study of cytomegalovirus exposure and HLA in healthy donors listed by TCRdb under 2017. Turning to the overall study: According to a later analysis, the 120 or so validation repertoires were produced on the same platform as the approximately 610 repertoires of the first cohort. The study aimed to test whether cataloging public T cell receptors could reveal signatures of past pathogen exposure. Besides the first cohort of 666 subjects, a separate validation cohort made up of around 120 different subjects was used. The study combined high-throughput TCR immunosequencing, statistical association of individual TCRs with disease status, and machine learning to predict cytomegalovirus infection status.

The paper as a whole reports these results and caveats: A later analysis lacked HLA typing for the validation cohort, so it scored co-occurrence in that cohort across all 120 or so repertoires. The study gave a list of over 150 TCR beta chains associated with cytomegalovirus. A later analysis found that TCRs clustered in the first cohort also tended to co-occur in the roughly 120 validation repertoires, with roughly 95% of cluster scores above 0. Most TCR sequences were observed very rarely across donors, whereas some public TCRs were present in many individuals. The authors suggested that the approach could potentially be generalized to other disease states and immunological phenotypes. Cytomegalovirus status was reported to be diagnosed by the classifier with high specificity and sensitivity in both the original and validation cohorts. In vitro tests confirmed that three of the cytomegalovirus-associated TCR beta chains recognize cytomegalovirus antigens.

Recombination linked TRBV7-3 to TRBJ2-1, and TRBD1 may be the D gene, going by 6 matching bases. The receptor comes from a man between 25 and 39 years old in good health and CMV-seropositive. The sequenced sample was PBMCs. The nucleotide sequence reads TGTGCCAGCAGCTTAAGGCCAGGGGCCTACAATGAGCAGTTCTTC. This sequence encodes CASSLRPGAYNEQFF.